These 10 T cell receptor beta chains share one sample of origin, sequenced in a study of T cell responses to AZD1222 COVID-19 vaccine. Sequencing was performed with immunoSEQ multiplex PCR; in TCRdb, only in-frame clones are kept and a portion is missing. The sample has about 87,000 clones, approximately 90% seen once. The sequencing used peripheral blood, collected on day 0 of AZD1222 vaccination. These receptors were obtained from an adult in good health.

V is TRBV6-1 and J is TRBJ1-2; tentative D call: TRBD1 (5 bases). From germline, CDR1 is MNHNS and CDR2 SASEGT. There are 16 residues in the CDR3. V was cut by 2 bases and J by 0 bases, with 13 bases left in between. CDR3 in DNA: TGTGCCAGCAGTGAATTCGGGACGGTTCCTAACTATGGCTACACCTTC. This encodes CASSEFGTVPNYGYTF.

The chain combines TRBV6-4 with TRBJ2-1; TRBD2 aligns across 9 bases. The junction had 4 bases not matched to a gene; V was cut back by 5 bases and J by 5 bases. Germline V gene lookup returns CDR1 MRHNA and CDR2 SNTAGT. The CDR3 has 14 amino acids. CDR3 DNA sequence: TGTGCCAGCAGTCCTAGCGGGGAAAACAATGAGCAGTTCTTC. It is translated as CASSPSGENNEQFF.

The chain employs TRBV29-1 and TRBJ1-2; D is uncertain. This CDR3 has 13 residues. The germline V gene encodes CDR1 SQVTM and CDR2 ANQGSEA. V was trimmed by 8 bases and J by 0 bases, leaving 13 bases between them. The CDR3, as DNA: TGCAGCTCCCCCCGTTCTTCTAACTATGGCTACACCTTC. It translates to CSSPRSSNYGYTF.

This rearrangement joins TRBV11-2 to TRBJ2-7; no definite D call. V lost 2 bases and J lost 4, with 6 bases in between. The germline CDR1 and CDR2 sequences are SGHAT and FQNNGV. The CDR3 length is 12 residues. The CDR3 coding sequence is TGTGCCAGCAGCTTATCGCGGTACGAGCAGTACTTC. Its protein product is CASSLSRYEQYF.

The chain carries TRBV9 and TRBJ2-3; the D gene could be TRBD1 or TRBD2 (6 bases each). Trimming stripped 0 bases from V and 6 bases from J, with 17 bases between. The germline V gene has CDR1 SGDLS and CDR2 YYNGEE. The CDR3 has 16 amino acids. The DNA for the CDR3 is TGTGCCAGCAGCGTAGCTGTGGGGGCGGGAAGGGATACGCAGTATTTT. It yields the protein CASSVAVGAGRDTQYF.

The J gene is TRBJ1-5, the V gene TRBV6-2 or TRBV6-3, with TRBD1 matching over 10 bases. Per the germline V gene, CDR1 is MNHEY and CDR2 is SVGEGT. Trimming cost V 3 bases and J 4 bases; bases outside gene matches: 3. This CDR3 contains 15 residues. CDR3 nucleotides: TGTGCCAGCAGTTATTTGGGACAGGGGAATCAGCCCCAGCATTTT. This codes for CASSYLGQGNQPQHF.

The rearrangement links TRBV5-1 to TRBJ2-2, with no clear D. This CDR3 is 13 amino acids long. Germline V lookup: CDR1 SGHRS, CDR2 YFSETQ. Between the trimmed V and J ends, which lost 7 bases and 3 bases, there was a span of 10 bases. This CDR3 is CASGKRDTGELFF. CDR3 in DNA: TGCGCCAGCGGTAAGCGTGACACCGGGGAGCTGTTTTTT.

The gene calls are TRBV20-1 and TRBJ2-3; the D gene is possibly TRBD2 (6 bases). Germline V CDR1 and CDR2: DFQATT, SNEGSKA (reference sequence). This CDR3 is built from 11 residues. V gave up 7 bases and J gave up 8 bases, with 13 bases separating them. The CDR3 loop is CSVTGLLTQYF. In nucleotides, the CDR3 is TGCAGTGTTACGGGACTGCTTACGCAGTATTTT.

The chain links TRBV27 to TRBJ2-7, with 8 bases identical to TRBD1. Germline loops: CDR1 MNHEY, CDR2 SMNVEV (reference sequence). The junction had 7 bases not matched to a gene; V was cut back by 0 bases and J by 3 bases. CDR3 length: 16 residues. CDR3 region: CASSLSSTGVGYEQYF. DNA of the CDR3: TGTGCCAGCAGTTTATCCTCGACAGGGGTTGGCTACGAGCAGTACTTC.

This chain connects TRBV9 to TRBJ1-1, with 7 bases aligning to TRBD1. Germline trimming cut 3 bases from V and 6 bases from J; bases unmatched to any gene: 8. The CDR3 sequence is 14 residues long. CDR1 SGDLS and CDR2 YYNGEE come from the germline V gene. The CDR3 reads CASSGPDRVSEAFF. CDR3 in DNA: TGTGCCAGCAGCGGGCCCGACAGGGTCTCTGAAGCTTTCTTT.